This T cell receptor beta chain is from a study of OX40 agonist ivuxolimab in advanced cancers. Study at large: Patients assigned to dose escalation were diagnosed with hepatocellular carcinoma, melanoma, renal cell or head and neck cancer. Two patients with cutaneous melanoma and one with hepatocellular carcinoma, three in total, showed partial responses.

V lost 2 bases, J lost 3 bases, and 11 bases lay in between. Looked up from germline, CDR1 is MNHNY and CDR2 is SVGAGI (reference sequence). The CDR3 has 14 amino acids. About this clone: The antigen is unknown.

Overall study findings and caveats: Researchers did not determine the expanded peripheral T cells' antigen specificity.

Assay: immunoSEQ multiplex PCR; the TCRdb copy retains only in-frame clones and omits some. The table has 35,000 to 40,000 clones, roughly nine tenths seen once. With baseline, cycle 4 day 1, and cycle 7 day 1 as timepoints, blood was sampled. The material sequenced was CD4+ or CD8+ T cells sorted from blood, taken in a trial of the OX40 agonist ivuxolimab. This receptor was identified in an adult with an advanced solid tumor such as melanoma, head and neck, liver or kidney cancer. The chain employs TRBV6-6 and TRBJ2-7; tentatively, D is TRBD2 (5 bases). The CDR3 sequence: CASSYISGNYEQYF. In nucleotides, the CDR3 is TGTGCCAGCAGTTACATTTCCGGGAACTACGAGCAGTACTTC.